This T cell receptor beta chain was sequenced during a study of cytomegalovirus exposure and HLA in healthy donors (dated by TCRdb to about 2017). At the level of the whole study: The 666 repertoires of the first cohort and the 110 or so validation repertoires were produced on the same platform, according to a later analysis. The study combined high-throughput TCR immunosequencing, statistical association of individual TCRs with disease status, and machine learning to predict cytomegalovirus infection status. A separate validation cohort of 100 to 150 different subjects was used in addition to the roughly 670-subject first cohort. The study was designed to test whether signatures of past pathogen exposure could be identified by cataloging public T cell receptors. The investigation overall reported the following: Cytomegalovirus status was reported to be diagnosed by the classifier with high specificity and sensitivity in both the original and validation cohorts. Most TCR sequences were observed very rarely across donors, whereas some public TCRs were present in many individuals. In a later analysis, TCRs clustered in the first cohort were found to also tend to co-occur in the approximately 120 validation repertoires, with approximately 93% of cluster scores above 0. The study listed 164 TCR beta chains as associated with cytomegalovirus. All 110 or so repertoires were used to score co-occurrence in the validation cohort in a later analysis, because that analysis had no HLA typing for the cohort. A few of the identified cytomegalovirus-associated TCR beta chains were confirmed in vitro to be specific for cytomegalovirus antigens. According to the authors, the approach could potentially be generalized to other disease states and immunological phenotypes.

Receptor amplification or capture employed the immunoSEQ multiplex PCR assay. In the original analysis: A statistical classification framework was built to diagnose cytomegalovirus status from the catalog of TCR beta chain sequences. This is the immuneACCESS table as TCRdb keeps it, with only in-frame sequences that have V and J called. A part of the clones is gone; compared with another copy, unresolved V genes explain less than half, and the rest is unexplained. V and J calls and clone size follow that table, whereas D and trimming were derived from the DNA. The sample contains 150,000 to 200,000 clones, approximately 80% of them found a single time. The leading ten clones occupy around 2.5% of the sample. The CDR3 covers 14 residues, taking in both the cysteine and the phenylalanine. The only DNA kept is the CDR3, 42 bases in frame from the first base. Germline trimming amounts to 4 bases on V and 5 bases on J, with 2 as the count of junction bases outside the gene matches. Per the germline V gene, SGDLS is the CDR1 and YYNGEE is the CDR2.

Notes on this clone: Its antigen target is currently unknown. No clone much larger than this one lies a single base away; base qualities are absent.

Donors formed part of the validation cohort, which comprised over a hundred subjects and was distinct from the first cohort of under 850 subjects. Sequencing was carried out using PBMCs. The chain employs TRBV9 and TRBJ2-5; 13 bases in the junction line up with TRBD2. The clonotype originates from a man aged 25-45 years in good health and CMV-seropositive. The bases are TGTGCCAGCAGCCTGACTAGCGGGGGGGAGACCCAGTACTTC. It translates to CASSLTSGGETQYF.